The 25 T cell receptor beta chains given below trace back to one sample, sequenced in a study of blood T cell repertoires in COVID-19. Using immunoSEQ multiplex PCR, the repertoire was profiled, and TCRdb retains in-frame clones only, with some absent. The sample has roughly 220,000 clones, approximately 86% seen once. Sequencing was performed on peripheral blood. Receptors originate from a woman between 50 and 59 years old with COVID-19, enrolled during active disease.

V gene TRBV5-1 combines with J gene TRBJ1-3, with TRBD1 matching over 9 bases. The CDR3 is 16 residues long. Per the germline V gene, CDR1 is SGHRS and CDR2 is YFSETQ. The junction had 4 bases not matched to a gene; V was cut back by 0 bases and J by 3 bases. The CDR3 sequence: CASSLEGQGGGNTIYF. The DNA of the CDR3 is TGCGCCAGCAGCTTGGAGGGACAGGGTGGTGGAAACACCATATATTTT.

V is TRBV6-5 and J is TRBJ2-7; D ambiguous. Germline values: CDR1 MNHEY, CDR2 SVGAGI. The CDR3 is 11 amino acids. V was shortened by 2 bases and J by 6 bases, with 5 bases between the two germline ends. CDR3 residues: CASSYPSEQYF. In DNA form, the CDR3 reads TGTGCCAGCAGTTACCCCTCCGAGCAGTACTTC.

V is TRBV5-1 and J is TRBJ1-1; the match to TRBD1 covers 7 bases. V lost 4 bases and J lost 0; bases outside the gene matches: 6. The CDR3 length is 15 residues. Germline assignment: CDR1 SGHRS and CDR2 YFSETQ. The chain's CDR3 is CASSHRQGLNTEAFF. Written as DNA, the CDR3 is TGCGCCAGCAGCCACAGACAGGGATTGAACACTGAAGCTTTCTTT.

The chain's CDR3 is CASSYTSGRSTEAFF. CDR3 sequence (DNA): TGTGCCAGCAGTTACACGTCAGGGAGGAGCACTGAAGCTTTCTTT. This chain connects TRBV6-6 to TRBJ1-1; possible D gene TRBD1, 5 bases. The germline V and J ends were trimmed by 2 bases and 4 bases, with 14 bases remaining between them. Germline V gene sequence: CDR1 MNHNY, CDR2 SVGAGI (reference sequence). This CDR3 contains 15 residues.

The chain employs TRBV9 and TRBJ2-6, with D uncertain. The CDR3 has 15 amino acids. Germline loops: CDR1 SGDLS, CDR2 YYNGEE. V was pared by 2 bases and J by 1 base, with 7 bases between. CDR3 coding DNA: TGTGCCAGCAGCGTCAGTTTATCTGGGGCCAACGTCCTGACTTTC. This gives the protein CASSVSLSGANVLTF.

Only one count was recorded for this clone. The J gene is TRBJ2-5, the V gene TRBV13, with 10 bases aligning to TRBD2. V was clipped by 4 bases and J by 5 bases; unmatched bases: 4. From germline, CDR1 is PRHDT and CDR2 FYEKMQ (reference sequence). The CDR3 loop spans 14 amino acids. CDR3 sequence: CASSSSGGAETQYF. CDR3 DNA sequence: TGTGCCAGCAGCTCCAGCGGGGGGGCTGAGACCCAGTACTTC.

This chain connects TRBV6-4 to TRBJ1-6; a weak D match, TRBD1 (5 bases). The CDR3 length is 14 residues. The V and J ends lost 5 bases and 6 bases respectively, with 11 bases between them. In germline, CDR1 is MRHNA, CDR2 SNTAGT. The CDR3 DNA reads as TGTGCCAGCAGTAAGGAGGGGTTTAATTCACCCCTCCACTTT. Protein: CASSKEGFNSPLHF.

The chain has TRBV7-2 and TRBJ2-7; D is undetermined. The CDR3 sequence is 13 residues long. Germline V gives CDR1 SGHTA, CDR2 FQGNSA. Trimming shortened V by 1 base and J by 3 bases, and 7 bases separated the two germline ends. For the CDR3, the DNA is TGTGCCAGCAGCTTAGAAGCCCACTACGAGCAGTACTTC. This translates into CASSLEAHYEQYF. The whole variable domain, remainder taken from reference TRBV7-2 and TRBJ2-7, is GAGVSQSPSNKVTEKGKDVELRCDPISGHTALYWYRQSLGQGLEFLIYFQGNSAPDKSGLPSDRFSAERTGGSVSTLTIQRTQQEDSAVYLCASSLEAHYEQYFGPGTRLTVT.

This clone showed up many times. The chain joins TRBV6-5 to TRBJ2-5; 8 nucleotides agree with TRBD1. From germline, CDR1 is MNHEY and CDR2 SVGAGI. V lost 6 bases to trimming and J lost 6 bases; unmatched junction nucleotides: 9. The CDR3 runs to 14 residues. The CDR3, as DNA: TGTGCCAGCAGACCCCGACAGGGGAGAAAGACCCAGTACTTC. Amino acids: CASRPRQGRKTQYF.

This rearrangement joins TRBV4-1 to TRBJ1-5; 8 nucleotides agree with TRBD1. The CDR3 has 16 residues. The V segment lost 0 bases and the J segment 7 bases; nucleotides outside the gene matches: 8. Germline loops: CDR1 MGHRA, CDR2 YSYEKL. The CDR3 sequence: CASSQEDDRGGQPQHF. CDR3 DNA sequence: TGCGCCAGCAGCCAAGAGGATGACAGGGGAGGCCAGCCCCAGCATTTT.

The chain recombines TRBV9 with TRBJ2-2; 7 bases align to TRBD1. V shed 4 bases, J shed 6 bases, and the junction held 6 bases outside the gene matches. The CDR3 contains 14 residues. CDR1 is SGDLS and CDR2 is YYNGEE in the germline V gene. This CDR3 reads CASSRGRGSGELFF. In DNA, the CDR3 is TGTGCCAGCAGCCGGGGCAGGGGGTCCGGGGAGCTGTTTTTT.

CDR3 coding DNA: TGCGCCAGCAGTGAAATTAAACAGGGGGCCAGACCGAACACCGGGGAGCTGTTTTTT. Translation gives CASSEIKQGARPNTGELFF. This rearrangement joins TRBV10-1 to TRBJ2-2, with 9 bases that match TRBD1. CDR1 and CDR2 from the germline V gene are WNHNN and SYGVQD (reference sequence). This CDR3 region has 19 residues. The junction had 11 bases not matched to a gene; V was cut back by 3 bases and J by 0 bases.

In this sample, this clone turned up a few times. A read error may produce the germline difference seen at one junction end. The V and J genes are TRBV6-5 and TRBJ2-7; TRBD1 matches 10 bases. Germline CDR1 and CDR2: MNHEY and SVGAGI. This CDR3 is built from 14 residues. The CDR3 DNA reads TGTGCCACCGACGCGACAGGGGGCTCCGACGAGCAGTACTTC. Translating gives CATDATGGSDEQYF.

This clone was recorded many times. The gene calls are TRBV15 and TRBJ1-1, with D possibly matching TRBD1 (5 bases). Trimming shortened V by 0 bases and J by 4 bases, and 12 bases separated the two germline ends. Per the germline V gene, CDR1 is LNHNV and CDR2 is YYDKDF (reference sequence). The CDR3 consists of 15 residues. CDR3 nucleotides: TGTGCCACCAGCAGAGATAGACAGATTACCACTGAAGCTTTCTTT. Translating it yields CATSRDRQITTEAFF.

The CDR3 protein is CASAPYGTGFSGANVLTF. The CDR3 DNA follows: TGTGCCAGTGCCCCATACGGGACAGGGTTCTCCGGGGCCAACGTCCTGACTTTC. V gene TRBV19 combines with J gene TRBJ2-6; 9 positions match TRBD1. The germline V gene has CDR1 LNHDA and CDR2 SQIVND (reference sequence). J was trimmed by 4 bases and V by 8 bases; bases with no gene match: 15. This CDR3 comprises 18 residues.

This clone has more than one count but fewer than ten. The chain uses TRBV9 and TRBJ1-3; weak D call: TRBD1 (5 bases). Germline V CDR1 and CDR2: SGDLS, YYNGEE. The germline V and J ends were trimmed by 3 bases and 0 bases, with 13 bases remaining between them. The CDR3 totals 16 residues. The CDR3 coding sequence is TGTGCCAGCAGCGGCGACAGTCCTACCTCTGGAAACACCATATATTTT. Amino acid sequence: CASSGDSPTSGNTIYF.

The V gene is TRBV3-1 (or the pseudogene TRBV3-2), the J gene TRBJ1-6; D uncertain. V dropped 6 bases and J dropped 7 bases, with 10 bases sitting between them. From germline, CDR1 is LGHDT and CDR2 YNNKEL (reference sequence). This CDR3 region has 13 residues. CDR3 sequence reads: CASRGVDNSPLHF. DNA of the CDR3: TGTGCCAGCAGAGGAGTCGACAATTCACCCCTCCACTTT.

This rearrangement joins TRBV23-1 to TRBJ1-3; the D is unclear. TRBV23-1 is given ORF status, its function remaining uncertain. This CDR3 is built from 18 residues. Trimming took 3 bases from V and 8 from J, leaving 26 bases between them. DNA of the CDR3: TGCGCCAGCAGTCACGCCGGGGTTTTGAGTTTGTATATGGACACCATATATTTT. It is translated as CASSHAGVLSLYMDTIYF.

This chain links TRBV3-1 (or the pseudogene TRBV3-2) with TRBJ2-3; no clear D. Trimming shortened V by 4 bases and J by 0 bases, and 8 bases separated the two germline ends. This CDR3 is 14 amino acids long. CDR1 is LGHDT, CDR2 YNNKEL, per germline (reference sequence). The CDR3 DNA is TGTGCCAGCAGCCCGTCGCGGAGCACAGATACGCAGTATTTT. It encodes CASSPSRSTDTQYF.

The chain uses TRBV28 and TRBJ2-7; D is possibly TRBD1 (6 bases). Germline V CDR1 and CDR2: MDHEN, SYDVKM. There are 14 residues in the CDR3. V was trimmed by 7 bases and J by 3 bases, leaving 16 bases between them. CDR3 region: CASTLRDMDYEQYF. The CDR3 DNA reads TGTGCCAGCACCCTACGGGACATGGACTACGAGCAGTACTTC.

This clone was counted between two and nine times. V is TRBV18 and J is TRBJ1-1; TRBD1 matches at 7 bases. The CDR3 is 14 residues long. Germline CDR1 and CDR2: KGHSH and LQKENI. Unmatched junction bases numbered 5, after V lost 5 bases and J lost 2 bases. The CDR3, as DNA: TGTGCCAGCTCAGGGGACAGAAAAAACACTGAAGCTTTCTTT. It specifies CASSGDRKNTEAFF.

This chain uses TRBV24-1 with TRBJ2-1; 8 bases line up with TRBD2. Germline V gene lookup returns CDR1 KGHDR and CDR2 SFDVKD. The ends lost 1 base at V and 6 bases at J; junction bases unmatched: 7. CDR3 length equals 16 residues. CDR3 in amino acids: CATSDFRRGDSNEQFF. The CDR3 coding sequence is TGTGCCACCAGTGATTTTAGGCGGGGGGACTCCAATGAGCAGTTCTTC.

This clone was found a few times. The genes are TRBV19 and TRBJ2-1; D is perhaps TRBD2 (6 bases). Looked up from germline, CDR1 is LNHDA and CDR2 is SQIVND (reference sequence). There are 13 residues in the CDR3. The V gene lost 7 bases and the J gene lost 13 bases, with 20 bases spanning the gap. CDR3 amino acids: CASKTTGVSNQFF. CDR3 nucleotide sequence: TGTGCCAGTAAGACTACGGGAGTCTCGAATCAGTTCTTC. Using reference TRBV19 and TRBJ2-1 for the parts outside the CDR3, the full variable domain is DGGITQSPKYLFRKEGQNVTLSCEQNLNHDAMYWYRQDPGQGLRLIYYSQIVNDFQKGDIAEGYSVSREKKESFPLTVTSAQKNPTAFYLCASKTTGVSNQFFGPGTRLTVL.

This clone has a single count. V and J are TRBV6-6 and TRBJ2-7; 7 bases match TRBD1. The trim removed 5 bases at V and 2 bases at J, leaving 3 bases unmatched. The CDR3 covers 13 residues. CDR1 is MNHNY, CDR2 SVGAGI, per germline (reference sequence). In nucleotides, the CDR3 is TGTGCCAGCAGTCTGACAGGGACCTACGAGCAGTACTTC. It translates to CASSLTGTYEQYF.

This clone is a singleton in its sample. The chain couples TRBV5-1 to TRBJ2-7, with D possibly matching TRBD1 (6 bases). Germline V gene sequence: CDR1 SGHRS, CDR2 YFSETQ. The CDR3 runs to 11 residues. Between the trimmed V and J ends, which lost 7 bases and 4 bases, there was a span of 9 bases. Here the CDR3 reads CASRDTYEQYF. The CDR3 DNA reads TGCGCCAGCCGGGACACTTACGAGCAGTACTTC.